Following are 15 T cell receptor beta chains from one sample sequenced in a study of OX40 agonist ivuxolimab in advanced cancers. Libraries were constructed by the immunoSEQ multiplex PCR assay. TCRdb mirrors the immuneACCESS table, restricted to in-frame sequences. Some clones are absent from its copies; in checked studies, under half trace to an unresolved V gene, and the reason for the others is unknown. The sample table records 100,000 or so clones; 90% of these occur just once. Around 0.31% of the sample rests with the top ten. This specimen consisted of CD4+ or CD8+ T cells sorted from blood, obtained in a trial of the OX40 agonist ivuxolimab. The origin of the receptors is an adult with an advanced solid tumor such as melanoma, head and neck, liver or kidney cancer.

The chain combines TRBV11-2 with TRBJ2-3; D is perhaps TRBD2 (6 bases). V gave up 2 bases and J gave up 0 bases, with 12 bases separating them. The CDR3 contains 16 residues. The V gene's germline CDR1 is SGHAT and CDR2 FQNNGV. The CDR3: CASSLSRGPSTDTQYF. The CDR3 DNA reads TGTGCCAGCAGCTTATCGCGGGGTCCTAGCACAGATACGCAGTATTTT.

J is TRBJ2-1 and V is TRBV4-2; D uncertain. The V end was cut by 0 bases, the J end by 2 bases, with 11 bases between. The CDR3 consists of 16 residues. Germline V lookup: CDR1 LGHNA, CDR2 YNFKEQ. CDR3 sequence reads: CASSQERRVAYNEQFF. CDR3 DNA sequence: TGTGCCAGCAGCCAAGAAAGAAGGGTTGCCTACAATGAGCAGTTCTTC.

The CDR3 coding sequence is TGTGCCAGTAGGCTTGACAGAAGCTCTGGAAACACCATATATTTT. This codes for CASRLDRSSGNTIYF. V gene TRBV19 combines with J gene TRBJ1-3, with D perhaps matching TRBD1 (5 bases). CDR3 size: 15 residues. The V end lost 6 bases, the J end lost 0 bases, and 12 bases lay between the germline ends. Germline loops: CDR1 LNHDA, CDR2 SQIVND (reference sequence).

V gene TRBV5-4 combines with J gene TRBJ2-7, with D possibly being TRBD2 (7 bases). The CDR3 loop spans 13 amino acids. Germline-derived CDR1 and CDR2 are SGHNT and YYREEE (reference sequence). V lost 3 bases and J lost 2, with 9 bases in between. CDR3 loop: CASSSGGPYEQYF. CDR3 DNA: TGTGCCAGCAGCTCGGGGGGCCCCTACGAGCAGTACTTC.

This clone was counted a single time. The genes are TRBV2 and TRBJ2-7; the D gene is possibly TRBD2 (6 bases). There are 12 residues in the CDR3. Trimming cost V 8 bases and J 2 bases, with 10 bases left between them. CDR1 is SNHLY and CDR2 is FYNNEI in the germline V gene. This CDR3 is CASAGHPYEQYF. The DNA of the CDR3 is TGTGCCAGCGCGGGGCACCCCTACGAGCAGTACTTC.

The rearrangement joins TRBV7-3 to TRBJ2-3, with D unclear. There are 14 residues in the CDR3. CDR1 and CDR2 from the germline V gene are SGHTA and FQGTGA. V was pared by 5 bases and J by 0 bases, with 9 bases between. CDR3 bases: TGTGCCAGCAGCCCAACTTCTAGCACAGATACGCAGTATTTT. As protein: CASSPTSSTDTQYF.

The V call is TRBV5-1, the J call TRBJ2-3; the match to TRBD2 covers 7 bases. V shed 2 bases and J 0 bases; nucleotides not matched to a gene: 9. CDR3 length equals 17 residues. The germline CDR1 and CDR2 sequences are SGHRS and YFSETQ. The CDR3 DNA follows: TGCGCCAGCAGCTTTGGCACAGGCGGGAGAAGCACAGATACGCAGTATTTT. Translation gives CASSFGTGGRSTDTQYF.

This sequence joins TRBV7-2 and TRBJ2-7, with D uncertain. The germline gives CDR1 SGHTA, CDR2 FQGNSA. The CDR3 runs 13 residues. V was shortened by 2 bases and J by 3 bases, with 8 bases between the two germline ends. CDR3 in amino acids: CASSLISNYEQYF. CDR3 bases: TGTGCCAGCAGCTTAATATCGAACTACGAGCAGTACTTC. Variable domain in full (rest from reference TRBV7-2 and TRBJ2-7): GAGVSQSPSNKVTEKGKDVELRCDPISGHTALYWYRQSLGQGLEFLIYFQGNSAPDKSGLPSDRFSAERTGGSVSTLTIQRTQQEDSAVYLCASSLISNYEQYFGPGTRLTVT.

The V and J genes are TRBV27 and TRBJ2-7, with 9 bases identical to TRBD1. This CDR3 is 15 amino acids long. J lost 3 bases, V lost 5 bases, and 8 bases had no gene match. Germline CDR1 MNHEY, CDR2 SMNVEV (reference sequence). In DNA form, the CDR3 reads TGTGCCAGCAGTGAAAGACAGGGGGTCGGCTACGAGCAGTACTTC. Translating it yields CASSERQGVGYEQYF.

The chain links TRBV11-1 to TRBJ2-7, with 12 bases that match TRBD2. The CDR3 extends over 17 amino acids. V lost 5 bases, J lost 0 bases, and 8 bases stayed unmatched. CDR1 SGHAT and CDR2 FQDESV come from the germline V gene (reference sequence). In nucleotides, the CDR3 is TGTGCCAGCAGCCTGACTAGCGGGAGTCCGCGCTCCTACGAGCAGTACTTC. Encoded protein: CASSLTSGSPRSYEQYF.

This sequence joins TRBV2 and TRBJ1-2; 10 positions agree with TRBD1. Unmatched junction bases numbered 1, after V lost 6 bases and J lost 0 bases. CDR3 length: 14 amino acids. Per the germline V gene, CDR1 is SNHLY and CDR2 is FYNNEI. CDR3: CASRGTGANYGYTF. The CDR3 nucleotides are TGTGCCAGCAGAGGGACAGGGGCTAACTATGGCTACACCTTC.

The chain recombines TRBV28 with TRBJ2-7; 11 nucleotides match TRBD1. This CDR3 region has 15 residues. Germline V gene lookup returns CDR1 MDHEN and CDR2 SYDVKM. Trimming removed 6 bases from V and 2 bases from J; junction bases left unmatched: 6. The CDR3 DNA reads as TGTGCCAGCAGAATAGGGACAGGGGGACCCTACGAGCAGTACTTC. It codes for CASRIGTGGPYEQYF.

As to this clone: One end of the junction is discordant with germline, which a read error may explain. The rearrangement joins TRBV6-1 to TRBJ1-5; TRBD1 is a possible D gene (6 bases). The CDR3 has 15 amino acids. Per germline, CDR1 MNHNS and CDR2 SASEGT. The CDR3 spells CASSEDRLSNQPQHF. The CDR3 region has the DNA TGTGCCAGCAGCGAAGACAGGCTCAGCAATCAGCCCCAGCATTTT.

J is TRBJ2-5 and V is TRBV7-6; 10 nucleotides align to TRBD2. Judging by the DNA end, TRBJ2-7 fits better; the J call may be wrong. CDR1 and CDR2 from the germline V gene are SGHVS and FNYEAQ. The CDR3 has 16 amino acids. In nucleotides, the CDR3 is TGTGCCAGCAGCCCAAACCCAGCGGGAGGGTCCTACGAGCAGTACTTC. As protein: CASSPNPAGGSYEQYF.

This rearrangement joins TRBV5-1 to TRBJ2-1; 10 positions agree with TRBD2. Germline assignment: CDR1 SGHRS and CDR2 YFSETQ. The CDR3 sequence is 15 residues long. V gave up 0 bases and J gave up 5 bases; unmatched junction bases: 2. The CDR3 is CASSLGLAGDNEQFF. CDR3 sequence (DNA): TGCGCCAGCAGCTTGGGGCTAGCGGGGGACAATGAGCAGTTCTTC.